The 25 T cell receptor beta chains presented below share a single source sample, sequenced in a study of blood T cell repertoires in COVID-19. The protocol was immunoSEQ multiplex PCR, while the TCRdb copy is restricted to in-frame clones and leaves out a portion. The table has 250,000 to 350,000 clones, roughly 90% seen once. Specimen: peripheral blood. The receptors were gathered from a woman in her twenties or thirties with COVID-19, enrolled during active disease.

This chain links TRBV24-1 with TRBJ2-2; D is possibly TRBD2 (5 bases). The CDR3 consists of 18 residues. The germline gives CDR1 KGHDR, CDR2 SFDVKD. Trimming shortened V by 3 bases and J by 6 bases, and 22 bases separated the two germline ends. The CDR3 sequence: CATSDAPRWRGKAGELFF. In nucleotides, the CDR3 is TGTGCCACCAGTGATGCCCCTCGATGGCGAGGGAAGGCCGGGGAGCTGTTTTTT.

The chain combines TRBV6-5 with TRBJ1-4; TRBD1 is a possible D gene (6 bases). The germline CDR1 and CDR2 sequences are MNHEY and SVGAGI. The CDR3 length is 13 residues. Trimming removed 6 bases from V and 8 bases from J, with 13 bases in between. The CDR3 loop is CASRFRGGEKLFF. The CDR3, as DNA: TGTGCCAGCAGATTCAGGGGTGGCGAAAAACTGTTTTTT.

This clone was recorded a few times. The CDR3 loop is CASSPESEKLFF. The CDR3 DNA follows: TGTGCCAGTAGTCCCGAGAGTGAAAAACTGTTTTTT. This chain joins TRBV19 and TRBJ1-4; D uncertain. CDR3 length: 12 amino acids. CDR1 is LNHDA and CDR2 is SQIVND in the germline V gene (reference sequence). V gave up 5 bases and J gave up 7 bases, with 8 bases separating them.

The chain joins TRBV9 to TRBJ2-7; TRBD2 is a possible D gene (6 bases). The CDR3 totals 14 residues. With 4 bases removed from V and 2 bases from J, the gap between germline ends came to 13 bases. Germline V lookup: CDR1 SGDLS, CDR2 YYNGEE. The CDR3 sequence is CASSPGTVAYEQYF. In DNA form, the CDR3 reads TGTGCCAGCAGCCCAGGGACTGTGGCCTACGAGCAGTACTTC. The full variable domain, with the rest looked up from reference TRBV9 and TRBJ2-7, is DSGVTQTPKHLITATGQRVTLRCSPRSGDLSVYWYQQSLDQGLQFLIQYYNGEERAKGNILERFSAQQFPDLHSELNLSSLELGDSALYFCASSPGTVAYEQYFGPGTRLTVT.

As concerns this clone: Other DNA sequences in this specimen translate into the identical CDR3. Here the CDR3 DNA reads TGTGCCAGCAGTTTGGCTTCTGGAAACACCATATATTTT. Its translation: CASSLASGNTIYF. This chain uses TRBV12-3 or TRBV12-4 with TRBJ1-3; D is unresolved. V shed 3 bases and J shed 1 base, with 4 bases lying between them. The CDR3 contains 13 residues.

This clone has a single count. This chain connects TRBV5-1 to TRBJ2-7, with 14 nucleotides matching TRBD2. CDR1 is SGHRS, CDR2 YFSETQ, per germline. The V and J ends lost 4 bases and 6 bases, in that order; junction bases with no gene match: 3. CDR3 length: 14 residues. CDR3 loop: CASSAGLAGGEQYF. CDR3 nucleotides: TGCGCCAGCAGCGCCGGACTAGCGGGAGGCGAGCAGTACTTC.

The chain links TRBV28 to TRBJ2-7; 7 nucleotides line up with TRBD1. CDR1 is MDHEN and CDR2 is SYDVKM in the germline V gene. The V segment lost 6 bases and the J segment 5 bases; nucleotides outside the gene matches: 13. The CDR3 runs 15 residues. The CDR3 DNA is TGTGCCAGCAGCCCCCTCGACAGGGTATCCGACGAGCAGTACTTC. It specifies CASSPLDRVSDEQYF.

The chain carries TRBV19 and TRBJ2-6; D possibly corresponds to TRBD1 (5 bases). V lost 7 bases and J 3 bases, leaving 13 bases between the germline ends. CDR1 is LNHDA, CDR2 SQIVND, per germline (reference sequence). CDR3 length equals 15 residues. The CDR3 protein is CASKGIGFGANVLTF. The CDR3 DNA reads as TGTGCCAGTAAGGGGATTGGGTTTGGGGCCAACGTCCTGACTTTC.

V is TRBV25-1 and J is TRBJ1-1; perhaps TRBD1 as D (6 bases). The CDR3 covers 15 residues. The germline V gene has CDR1 MGHDK and CDR2 SYGVNS. Trimming removed 3 bases at V and 1 base at J, with 12 bases between. The CDR3 is CASSETTGGNTEAFF. In DNA, the CDR3 is TGTGCCAGCAGTGAGACGACAGGCGGGAACACTGAAGCTTTCTTT.

This chain connects TRBV30 to TRBJ1-6; weak D call: TRBD1 (6 bases). From germline, CDR1 is GTSNPN and CDR2 SVGIG (reference sequence). This CDR3 has 14 residues. The V and J ends lost 5 bases and 7 bases respectively, with 15 bases between them. The CDR3: CAWDSGQQNSPLHF. The CDR3 nucleotides are TGTGCCTGGGACAGTGGACAGCAGAATTCACCCCTCCACTTT.

This clone was detected a few times. The V and J genes are TRBV6-5 and TRBJ1-1; D is possibly TRBD1 (6 bases). There are 15 residues in the CDR3. The germline gives CDR1 MNHEY, CDR2 SVGAGI. Trimming removed 5 bases from V and 4 bases from J, with 17 bases in between. CDR3 in DNA: TGTGCCAGCAGTACCAGCCGGGGCAGGGGCACTGAAGCTTTCTTT. Encoded protein: CASSTSRGRGTEAFF.

J is TRBJ2-3 and V is TRBV2; 9 nucleotides line up with TRBD2. Trimming cost V 7 bases and J 4 bases; bases outside gene matches: 6. CDR3 length: 14 residues. CDR1 and CDR2 (germline): SNHLY, FYNNEI. CDR3 protein: CASTKREEADTQYF. The CDR3 DNA follows: TGTGCCAGCACCAAGCGGGAGGAGGCAGATACGCAGTATTTT.

Concerning this clone: The same CDR3 can be traced to other DNA sequences in this sample. This chain links TRBV24-1 with TRBJ2-5; D is unclear. The length of the CDR3 is 13 residues. The V end lost 3 bases, the J end lost 5 bases, and 9 bases lay between the germline ends. Germline V gene sequence: CDR1 KGHDR, CDR2 SFDVKD. The CDR3, as DNA: TGTGCCACCAGTGATAGTGGTCGGGAGACCCAGTACTTC. Translation: CATSDSGRETQYF.

This clone has just one count. The V call is TRBV4-2, the J call TRBJ2-7; 7 bases map to TRBD2. CDR1 and CDR2 from the germline V gene are LGHNA and YNFKEQ. The CDR3 length is 15 residues. V trimming: 3 bases; J trimming: 2 bases; junction bases outside the gene matches: 7. The CDR3 DNA follows: TGTGCCAGCAGCCAGGCAGCGGGACTTACCTACGAGCAGTACTTC. It translates to CASSQAAGLTYEQYF.

The rearrangement uses TRBV10-2 and TRBJ1-5; TRBD1 agrees at 9 bases. The CDR3 covers 14 residues. The V segment lost 4 bases and the J segment 5 bases; nucleotides outside the gene matches: 3. Looked up from germline, CDR1 is WSHSY and CDR2 is SAAADI. The CDR3 region is CASSGGDRDQPQHF. For the CDR3, the DNA is TGCGCCAGCAGTGGAGGGGACAGGGATCAGCCCCAGCATTTT.

V is TRBV6-5 and J is TRBJ2-7; 8 bases align to TRBD2. Germline trimming cut 2 bases from V and 3 bases from J; bases unmatched to any gene: 6. CDR3 length: 15 amino acids. Germline loops: CDR1 MNHEY, CDR2 SVGAGI. The CDR3 bases are TGTGCCAGCAGTTACCTCCGGACTAGCAACTACGAGCAGTACTTC. Encoded protein: CASSYLRTSNYEQYF.

V and J are TRBV30 and TRBJ1-2; no clear D gene. V was clipped by 4 bases and J by 4 bases, with 10 bases between them. The CDR3 sequence is 12 residues long. From germline, CDR1 is GTSNPN and CDR2 SVGIG (reference sequence). In DNA form, the CDR3 reads TGTGCCTGGACGAGGGCGGTCTATGGCTACACCTTC. It codes for CAWTRAVYGYTF.

This clone was counted once. This chain links TRBV15 with TRBJ1-5; weak D call: TRBD1 (6 bases). The CDR3 is 15 amino acids. V was shortened by 1 base and J by 3 bases, with 10 bases between the two germline ends. CDR1 LNHNV and CDR2 YYDKDF come from the germline V gene (reference sequence). CDR3 bases: TGTGCCACCAGCAGAGCTAGACAGGACAATCAGCCCCAGCATTTT. Protein product: CATSRARQDNQPQHF.

The V call is TRBV9, the J call TRBJ2-7; a weak D match, TRBD2 (6 bases). The CDR3 has 14 amino acids. CDR1 SGDLS and CDR2 YYNGEE come from the germline V gene. V was pared by 0 bases and J by 6 bases, with 13 bases between. In DNA form, the CDR3 reads TGTGCCAGCAGCGTAGATTGGGGAGGCCGCGAGCAGTACTTC. It translates to CASSVDWGGREQYF.

The CDR3 DNA reads TGTGCCAGCAGTTACGGGGGGATCAACTATGGCTACACCTTC. The encoded protein is CASSYGGINYGYTF. The rearrangement joins TRBV6-6 to TRBJ1-2, with D tentatively TRBD1 (5 bases). Trimming took off 2 bases at V and 2 bases at J, with 9 bases between the two ends. The CDR3 has 14 residues. From germline, CDR1 is MNHNY and CDR2 SVGAGI (reference sequence).

The chain combines TRBV5-1 with TRBJ1-2, with TRBD1 matching 7 bases. The CDR3 contains 14 residues. Germline V gene data show CDR1 as SGHRS and CDR2 as YFSETQ. V lost 4 bases, J lost 3 bases, and 6 bases stayed unmatched. This CDR3 is CASSLRQGDYGYTF. Here the CDR3 DNA reads TGCGCCAGCAGCCTAAGACAGGGTGACTATGGCTACACCTTC.

This clone was seen a single time. V usage is TRBV6-5 and J usage is TRBJ1-2; D uncertain. CDR1 is MNHEY, CDR2 SVGAGI, per germline. CDR3 size: 15 residues. The V end lost 0 bases, the J end lost 0 bases, and 8 bases lay between the germline ends. CDR3 nucleotide sequence: TGTGCCAGCAGTTACTCGCACATCACTAACTATGGCTACACCTTC. This sequence encodes CASSYSHITNYGYTF.

The V call is TRBV1, the J call TRBJ2-1; TRBD2 is taken as the D call from the table, unchecked against the DNA. TRBV1 is labeled a pseudogene. This CDR3 contains 20 residues. The CDR3 DNA reads as TGCACCAGCAGCCAAGATAGTGGGCTAGCGGGAGATTCGTGGTACAATGAGCAGTTCTTC. It is translated as CTSSQDSGLAGDSWYNEQFF.

The rearrangement joins TRBV6-5 to TRBJ1-2; D not certain. Germline V gives CDR1 MNHEY, CDR2 SVGAGI. The CDR3 spans 12 residues. V was trimmed by 7 bases and J by 7 bases, leaving 13 bases between them. The CDR3 DNA is TGTGCCAGCAAAAAAGGAGGTGCTGGCTACACCTTC. Encoded protein: CASKKGGAGYTF.

This clone was counted between two and nine times. The chain combines TRBV6-5 with TRBJ1-2; TRBD1 is a possible D gene (6 bases). V was clipped by 5 bases and J by 0 bases, with 7 bases between them. CDR1 and CDR2 (germline): MNHEY, SVGAGI. CDR3 size: 13 residues. In DNA, the CDR3 is TGTGCCAGCAGTCGGACAGCTAACTATGGCTACACCTTC. The encoded protein is CASSRTANYGYTF.